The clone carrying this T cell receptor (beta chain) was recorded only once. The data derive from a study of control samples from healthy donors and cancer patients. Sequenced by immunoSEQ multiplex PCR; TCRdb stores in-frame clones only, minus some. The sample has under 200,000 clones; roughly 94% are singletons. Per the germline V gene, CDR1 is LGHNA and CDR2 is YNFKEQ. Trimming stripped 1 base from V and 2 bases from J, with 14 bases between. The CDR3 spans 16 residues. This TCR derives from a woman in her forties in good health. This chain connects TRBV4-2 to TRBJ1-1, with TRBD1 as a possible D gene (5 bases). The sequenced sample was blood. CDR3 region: CASSQGNGGVNTEAFF. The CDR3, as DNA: TGTGCCAGCAGCCAAGGGAACGGAGGGGTAAACACTGAAGCTTTCTTT.